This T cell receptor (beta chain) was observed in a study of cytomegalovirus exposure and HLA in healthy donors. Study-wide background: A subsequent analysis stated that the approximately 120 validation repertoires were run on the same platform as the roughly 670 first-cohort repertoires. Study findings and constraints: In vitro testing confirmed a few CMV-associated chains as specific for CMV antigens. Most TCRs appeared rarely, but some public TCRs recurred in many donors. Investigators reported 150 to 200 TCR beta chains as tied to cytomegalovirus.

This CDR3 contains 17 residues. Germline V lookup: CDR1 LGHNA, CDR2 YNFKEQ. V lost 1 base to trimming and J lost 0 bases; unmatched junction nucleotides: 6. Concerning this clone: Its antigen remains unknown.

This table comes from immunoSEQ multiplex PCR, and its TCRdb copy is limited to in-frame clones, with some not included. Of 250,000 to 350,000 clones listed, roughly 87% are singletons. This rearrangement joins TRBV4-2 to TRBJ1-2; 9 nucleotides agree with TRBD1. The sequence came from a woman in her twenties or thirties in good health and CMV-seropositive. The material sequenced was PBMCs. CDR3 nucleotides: TGTGCCAGCAGCCAAGCTCGAGGACAGGGGACTAACTATGGCTACACCTTC. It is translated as CASSQARGQGTNYGYTF.